These T cell receptor beta chains were read from a single sample in a study of regulatory T cells in long-lasting Graves disease. TCRdb processed the multiplex PCR reads anew with MiXCR; each CDR3 protein has one entry. The profile covers approximately 400,000 distinct CDR3 sequences, with less than 20% appearing a single time and 22% taken by the ten largest. Specimen: peripheral blood mononuclear cells (PBMCs), collected at new diagnosis, from a patient treated with antithyroid drugs. The source is a female donor with Graves disease. CDR3s include the opening cysteine and the closing phenylalanine or tryptophan. The D gene is left open where the match is weak. Clone size is not always given. Where it is, it says once, few, many or a class for expanded clones.

v_call	clone_size	j_call	d_call	cdr3_nt	cdr3_aa
TRBV11-1	few	TRBJ2-2	-	TGTGCCAGCAGCCTATCCCTAAGCAGCCGGGAGCTGTTTTTT	CASSLSLSSRELFF
TRBV7-2	-	TRBJ2-4	TRBD1	TGTGCCAGCAGCTCTAACTCCGGGACAGGGTACATTCAGTACTTC	CASSSNSGTGYIQYF
TRBV7-9	-	TRBJ1-5	TRBD1	TGTGCCAGCAGCTTAGGGGTCAGTGGGACAGGAGATCAGCCCCAGCATTTT	CASSLGVSGTGDQPQHF
TRBV28	-	TRBJ1-3	-	TGTGCCAGCAGTTCCGTAAGGCAAGGAAACACCATATATTTT	CASSSVRQGNTIYF
TRBV12-3/TRBV12-4	few	TRBJ2-1	-	TGTGCCAGCAGCGTATCAACGGAGGGGACCGTATACAATGAGCAGTTCTTC	CASSVSTEGTVYNEQFF
TRBV9	-	TRBJ2-2	-	TGTGCCAGCAGCGTAAACGGGAGATCCACCGGGGAGCTGTTTTTT	CASSVNGRSTGELFF
TRBV20-1	many	TRBJ2-1	-	TGCAGTGCTAGGTGGGGAACTGCGGATGAGCAGTTCTTC	CSARWGTADEQFF
TRBV12-5	many	TRBJ2-7	-	TGTGCTAGTGGTTTGAGGTACGAGCAGTACTTC	CASGLRYEQYF
TRBV2	many	TRBJ2-6	-	TGTGCCAGCACTAAGGGATCCGGGGCCAACGTCCTGACTTTC	CASTKGSGANVLTF
TRBV13	many	TRBJ2-1	-	TGTGCCAGCAGCTTAGCCGACTACAATGAGCAGTTCTTC	CASSLADYNEQFF
TRBV6-1	-	TRBJ1-2	-	TGTGCCAGCAGGACTTTGGGGGCCTATGGCTACACCTTC	CASRTLGAYGYTF
TRBV7-3	-	TRBJ2-3	-	TGTGCCAGCAGCTCCCTCCTCTTTTTGGGAGTTGGAAACACAGATACGCAGTATTTT	CASSSLLFLGVGNTDTQYF
TRBV9	many	TRBJ2-1	TRBD2	TGTGCCAGCAGCGGCGGGGGGGAAGATGAGCAGTTCTTC	CASSGGGEDEQFF
TRBV7-9	-	TRBJ2-7	TRBD2	TGTGCCAGCAGCCTAGCGGGAGTTGACTACGAGCAGTACTTC	CASSLAGVDYEQYF
TRBV10-2	few	TRBJ2-3	-	TGCGCCAGCAGGGCGGGGGCCCACACAGATACGCAGTATTTT	CASRAGAHTDTQYF
TRBV12-3/TRBV12-4	many	TRBJ1-1	-	TGTGCCAGCAGTCCGGGGAAAGAGGGACACACGAGGGCTGAAGCTTTCTTT	CASSPGKEGHTRAEAFF
TRBV3-1	many	TRBJ1-6	-	TGTGCCAGCAGCCAAGATCCAGGGATGGATTCACCCCTCCACTTT	CASSQDPGMDSPLHF
TRBV18	few	TRBJ2-1	-	TGTGCCAGCTCACCCGACGGACGGTCCTACAATGAGCAGTTCTTC	CASSPDGRSYNEQFF
TRBV7-9	many	TRBJ2-1	-	TGTGCCAGCAGCGAAAAGCCGGACTTCTCCACCCCACGGTATGAGCAGTTCTTC	CASSEKPDFSTPRYEQFF
TRBV19	many	TRBJ1-2	-	TGTGCCAGTAGTATGGACCTGAGATACAACTATGGCTACACCTTC	CASSMDLRYNYGYTF
TRBV20-1	few	TRBJ2-1	-	TGCAGCGTCCGGAGGATGGGGGTCAATGAGCAGTTCTTC	CSVRRMGVNEQFF
TRBV6-1	many	TRBJ2-5	TRBD2	TGTGCCAGCAGTAGACTAGCGGGTGCGAAGGAGGAGACCCAGTACTTC	CASSRLAGAKEETQYF
TRBV12-3/TRBV12-4	many	TRBJ2-7	TRBD2	TGTGCCAGCAGTGGAGCGGGAGGTTCCTACGAGCAGTACTTC	CASSGAGGSYEQYF
TRBV6-2/TRBV6-3	-	TRBJ2-1	TRBD2	TGTGCCAGCACCATACTCCCCGGGACTAGCGGGGGCCGAACGAATGAGCAGTTCTTC	CASTILPGTSGGRTNEQFF
TRBV30	few	TRBJ1-2	-	TGTGCCTGGAGCCCCGGTGGGGAAAGAACTAACTATGGCTACACCTTC	CAWSPGGERTNYGYTF
TRBV14	few	TRBJ1-5	TRBD1	TGTGCCAGCAGCCAAGCAGGGGGCCAGCCCCAGCATTTT	CASSQAGGQPQHF
TRBV9	many	TRBJ2-7	-	TGTGCCAGCAGCGGCACAGGGCCGTATCCCTACGAGCAGTACTTC	CASSGTGPYPYEQYF
TRBV3-1	many	TRBJ2-1	TRBD2	TGTGCCAGCAGCCTATATCTCAGAACGGGACTAGCGGGAGGGGGTGAGCAGTTCTTC	CASSLYLRTGLAGGGEQFF
TRBV5-4	many	TRBJ2-7	TRBD2	TGTGCCAGCAGCTTTAGACTAGCGGGAGACGACGAGCAGTACTTC	CASSFRLAGDDEQYF
TRBV4-1	many	TRBJ2-5	-	TGCGCCAGCAGCCAGATCGGAGGGCCAGAGACCCAGTACTTC	CASSQIGGPETQYF
TRBV27	many	TRBJ1-3	-	TGTGCCAGCAGACCCTACCAGGGGACTGGAAACACCATATATTTT	CASRPYQGTGNTIYF
TRBV3-1	many	TRBJ1-4	-	TGTGCCAGCAGCCTTGGGGGTGTAGAGGAAAAACTGTTTTTT	CASSLGGVEEKLFF
TRBV2	many	TRBJ1-5	-	TGTGCCAGCCACCCCGGGCCACGCGGACAGCCCCAGCATTTT	CASHPGPRGQPQHF
TRBV7-8	-	TRBJ2-1	TRBD2	TGTGCCAGCAGCTTAGCGCCCTGGGGAGGGAGCTTGAATGAGCAGTTCTTC	CASSLAPWGGSLNEQFF
TRBV7-2	-	TRBJ1-6	TRBD1	TGTGCCAGCAGCTTACCCCACGGGACAGGGAGGAATTCACCCCTCCACTTT	CASSLPHGTGRNSPLHF
TRBV6-1	many	TRBJ2-2	TRBD2	TGTGCCAGCAGGCCACCGGGACTAGCCGTCCGAGGCGGGGAGCTGTTTTTT	CASRPPGLAVRGGELFF
TRBV7-3	-	TRBJ2-1	-	TGTGCCAGCAGCTTAGGGGGCCCTATAGACAATGAGCAGTTCTTC	CASSLGGPIDNEQFF
TRBV7-2	many	TRBJ2-5	TRBD2	TGTGCCAGCAGCTTAAGCGGGGTCAGTCAAGAGACCCAGTACTTC	CASSLSGVSQETQYF
TRBV20-1	many	TRBJ2-3	TRBD2	TGCAGTGCTAGCCAACTAGCGGGAGGGACAGATACGCAGTATTTT	CSASQLAGGTDTQYF
TRBV27	many	TRBJ1-5	-	TGTGCCAGCAGTCCCCGGGCGGGGGGTGAGCCCCAGCATTTT	CASSPRAGGEPQHF
TRBV6-5	-	TRBJ2-1	-	TGTGCCAGCAGACTAGGGCCCACCTTCGATGAGCAGTTCTTC	CASRLGPTFDEQFF
TRBV7-2	many	TRBJ2-5	-	TGTGCCAGCAGCTTTCTAGCGGAGACCCAGTACTTC	CASSFLAETQYF
TRBV20-1	-	TRBJ2-7	TRBD1	TGCAGTGCTAGCGGGACAGGGGGCTACGAGCAGTACTTC	CSASGTGGYEQYF
TRBV24-1	many	TRBJ2-3	-	TGTGCCACCAGTGATAGGACTGCGGAGGACCCCACAGATACGCAGTATTTT	CATSDRTAEDPTDTQYF
TRBV12-3/TRBV12-4	few	TRBJ2-1	-	TGTGCCAGCAGCCCTACTGGGCGGGAACAGTTCTTC	CASSPTGREQFF
TRBV12-3/TRBV12-4	-	TRBJ1-1	-	TGTGCCAGCAGTTTCCGAATGGATACTGAAGCTTTCTTT	CASSFRMDTEAFF
TRBV5-1	few	TRBJ1-1	-	TGCGCCAGCAGCTTCTGGACGAGAGACACTGAAGCTTTCTTT	CASSFWTRDTEAFF
TRBV7-9	few	TRBJ1-2	-	TGTGCCAGCAGCTTAATTGGGACGGGCTATGGCTACACCTTC	CASSLIGTGYGYTF
TRBV4-1	many	TRBJ1-5	-	TGCGCCAGCAGCCAAGAACCAGGGAGGGTGGATCAGCCCCAGCATTTT	CASSQEPGRVDQPQHF
TRBV20-1	many	TRBJ2-7	TRBD1	TGCAGTACGCTCGGGACAGCGTCCTACGAGCAGTACTTC	CSTLGTASYEQYF
TRBV12-5	-	TRBJ2-1	-	TGTGCTAGTGGTTTGGTCCCCACCCCCGGGGGGCTCCTCTACAATGAGCAGTTCTTC	CASGLVPTPGGLLYNEQFF
TRBV18	-	TRBJ2-1	TRBD2	TGTGCCAGCTCACGCCTTAGCGGGAGCAGCCACAATGAGCAGTTCTTC	CASSRLSGSSHNEQFF
TRBV20-1	few	TRBJ2-1	-	TGCAGTGCCAGCCACTCCTGGGATGAGCAGTTCTTC	CSASHSWDEQFF